One and the same sample provided the 30 T cell receptor beta chains below, sequenced in a study of CXCR4 blockade with PD-1 therapy in pancreatic cancer. This table comes from immunoSEQ multiplex PCR, and its TCRdb copy is limited to in-frame clones, with some not included. Of under 5,500 clones in the sample, around three fifths were seen once. Sequenced input: tumor tissue. The receptors were sampled from a human donor with pancreatic ductal adenocarcinoma.

The chain uses TRBV6-8 and TRBJ1-6, with 9 bases matching TRBD1. CDR1 is MNHGY and CDR2 is SAAAGT in the germline V gene. V shed 2 bases and J 9 bases; nucleotides not matched to a gene: 5. The CDR3 runs 15 residues. The CDR3 DNA follows: TGTGCCAGCAGTTACGGGACAGGGTGGACTTCACCCCTCCACTTT. Its translation is CASSYGTGWTSPLHF.

The rearrangement uses TRBV2 and TRBJ1-4; D not resolved. CDR3 size: 14 residues. CDR1 is SNHLY and CDR2 is FYNNEI in the germline V gene. Trimming cost V 5 bases and J 2 bases, with 9 bases left between them. For the CDR3, the DNA is TGTGCCAGCAGTCTGACAAATACTAATGAAAAACTGTTTTTT. It translates to CASSLTNTNEKLFF.

The rearrangement uses TRBV19 and TRBJ2-1; 9 nucleotides line up with TRBD1. Per the germline V gene, CDR1 is LNHDA and CDR2 is SQIVND (reference sequence). CDR3 length equals 15 residues. With V trimmed by 4 bases and J by 8 bases, 9 bases remained unmatched. The CDR3 bases are TGTGCCAGTAGTACCCCCGGGACAGGGTCCGATGAGCAGTTCTTC. Translating gives CASSTPGTGSDEQFF.

The genes are TRBV19 and TRBJ1-6, with D hard to call. The CDR3 consists of 12 residues. Germline V lookup: CDR1 LNHDA, CDR2 SQIVND (reference sequence). Trimming left V 6 bases short and J 6 bases short, with 6 bases between. CDR3 DNA: TGTGCCAGTAGGGGGTTTAATTCACCCCTCCACTTT. This codes for CASRGFNSPLHF.

The rearrangement links TRBV28 to TRBJ1-2; the D gene is possibly TRBD1 (5 bases). This CDR3 is built from 15 residues. V lost 5 bases to trimming and J lost 3 bases, with 16 bases between them. CDR1 and CDR2 from the germline V gene are MDHEN and SYDVKM. CDR3: CASSPHTGADYGYTF. The CDR3 DNA is TGTGCCAGCAGTCCTCACACCGGGGCTGACTATGGCTACACCTTC.

The chain combines TRBV11-1 with TRBJ1-4; 7 bases are a match to TRBD1. Germline V gives CDR1 SGHAT, CDR2 FQDESV (reference sequence). Germline trimming cut 2 bases from V and 8 bases from J; bases unmatched to any gene: 5. The CDR3 has 14 residues. The CDR3 region has the DNA TGTGCCAGCAGCTTATCGGACAGGAGGGAAAAACTGTTTTTT. This encodes CASSLSDRREKLFF.

This chain uses TRBV19 with TRBJ2-1; tentative D call: TRBD2 (6 bases). Trimming pared 6 bases from V and 12 bases from J, leaving 12 bases between. The CDR3 runs to 11 residues. CDR1 is LNHDA, CDR2 SQIVND, per germline (reference sequence). For the CDR3, the DNA is TGTGCCAGTAGAGGCGGGACGTGGCAGTTCTTC. This codes for CASRGGTWQFF.

The chain couples TRBV19 to TRBJ1-3, with 7 bases that match TRBD1. The CDR3 contains 16 residues. After removal of 5 bases from V and 0 bases from J, the junction contained 7 bases not matched to a gene. Germline CDR1 reads LNHDA; CDR2 reads SQIVND (reference sequence). The CDR3 coding sequence is TGTGCCAGTAGTTCACCGGGACAGTTCTCTGGAAACACCATATATTTT. Its translation is CASSSPGQFSGNTIYF.

The chain joins TRBV29-1 to TRBJ1-2; 7 bases are shared with TRBD1. The CDR3 runs 13 residues. With V trimmed by 1 base and J by 11 bases, 10 bases remained unmatched. Germline CDR1 is SQVTM and CDR2 is ANQGSEA. CDR3 residues: CSVEGSGGRMYTF. CDR3 bases: TGCAGCGTTGAAGGTTCAGGGGGAAGAATGTACACCTTC.

V gene TRBV6-8 combines with J gene TRBJ2-5; D is perhaps TRBD1 (6 bases). Germline V gene lookup returns CDR1 MNHGY and CDR2 SAAAGT. Trimming stripped 10 bases from V and 5 bases from J, with 20 bases between. CDR3 length: 14 residues. This CDR3 is CAISAVQGRETQYF. The CDR3 DNA reads as TGTGCCATCAGCGCAGTACAGGGACGGGAGACCCAGTACTTC.

The chain has TRBV11-3 and TRBJ2-7, with 8 bases identical to TRBD1. The CDR3 is 15 residues long. Germline lookup yields CDR1 SGHNT and CDR2 YENEEA. J was trimmed by 7 bases and V by 1 base; bases with no gene match: 9. CDR3: CASSLGPGGAGEQYF. The CDR3 region has the DNA TGTGCCAGCAGCTTAGGCCCAGGGGGCGCGGGAGAGCAGTACTTC. Together with reference TRBV11-3 and TRBJ2-7, the CDR3 gives the full variable domain: EAGVVQSPRYKIIEKKQPVAFWCNPISGHNTLYWYLQNLGQGPELLIRYENEEAVDDSQLPKDRFSAERLKGVDSTLKIQPAELGDSAVYLCASSLGPGGAGEQYFGPGTRLTVT.

A few counts support this clone. The chain combines TRBV9 with TRBJ2-7; no reliable D call. Trimming stripped 5 bases from V and 7 bases from J, with 16 bases between. Germline loops: CDR1 SGDLS, CDR2 YYNGEE. The CDR3 consists of 13 residues. The CDR3 is CASRQGPSTEQYF. In nucleotides, the CDR3 is TGTGCCAGCAGACAAGGACCCAGTACGGAGCAGTACTTC.

The rearrangement joins TRBV18 to TRBJ2-1; 9 nucleotides agree with TRBD2. The CDR3 consists of 16 residues. After removal of 3 bases from V and 9 bases from J, the junction contained 12 bases not matched to a gene. Germline V gene lookup returns CDR1 KGHSH and CDR2 LQKENI. The CDR3 nucleotides are TGTGCCAGCTCACCTCCCTCTTTGCGGGAGGGGTCTGAGCAGTTCTTC. This encodes CASSPPSLREGSEQFF.

The chain uses TRBV15 and TRBJ1-4; TRBD1 might be the D (6 bases). Germline values: CDR1 LNHNV, CDR2 YYDKDF (reference sequence). CDR3 length: 16 amino acids. Deletions cut 0 bases from V and 7 bases from J, with 15 bases between. The CDR3 nucleotides are TGTGCCACCAGCAGAGATCGGGGGGCGTCAAGTGAAAAACTGTTTTTT. Amino acids: CATSRDRGASSEKLFF.

The rearrangement joins TRBV18 to TRBJ2-7, with D maybe TRBD1 (6 bases). Germline loops: CDR1 KGHSH, CDR2 LQKENI. Trimming took off 4 bases at V and 4 bases at J, with 14 bases between the two ends. CDR3 length: 14 residues. The CDR3, as DNA: TGTGCCAGCTCACTCCGTGGACAGTCGTACGAGCAGTACTTC. Its translation is CASSLRGQSYEQYF.

This clone is labeled large (0.1 to 1%). The V gene is TRBV4-1, the J gene TRBJ1-2; 8 bases agree with TRBD1. V was pared by 0 bases and J by 5 bases, with 8 bases of the junction left unmatched. Germline loops: CDR1 MGHRA, CDR2 YSYEKL. The CDR3 contains 16 residues. The chain's CDR3 is CASSQDRQGPRYGYTF. In DNA form, the CDR3 reads TGCGCCAGCAGCCAAGATCGACAGGGGCCAAGGTATGGCTACACCTTC.

The chain is built from TRBV19 and TRBJ1-2; D possibly corresponds to TRBD1 (6 bases). The germline V and J ends were trimmed by 6 bases and 4 bases, with 12 bases remaining between them. Per the germline V gene, CDR1 is LNHDA and CDR2 is SQIVND (reference sequence). This CDR3 is 13 amino acids long. CDR3 nucleotides: TGTGCCAGTAGGGGGGCCAGGGGCTATGGCTACACCTTC. Translation: CASRGARGYGYTF.

V and J are TRBV19 and TRBJ1-2; weak D call: TRBD1 (5 bases). Trimming took off 3 bases at V and 4 bases at J, with 9 bases between the two ends. Per the germline V gene, CDR1 is LNHDA and CDR2 is SQIVND (reference sequence). CDR3 length equals 13 residues. For the CDR3, the DNA is TGTGCCAGTAGTATTTGGGACCCCTATGGCTACACCTTC. Translated, it gives CASSIWDPYGYTF. Full variable domain (remainder filled in from reference TRBV19 and TRBJ1-2): DGGITQSPKYLFRKEGQNVTLSCEQNLNHDAMYWYRQDPGQGLRLIYYSQIVNDFQKGDIAEGYSVSREKKESFPLTVTSAQKNPTAFYLCASSIWDPYGYTFGSGTRLTVV.

The genes are TRBV29-1 and TRBJ2-7; D call uncertain. Germline assignment: CDR1 SQVTM and CDR2 ANQGSEA. The CDR3 covers 12 residues. V shed 4 bases and J shed 6 bases, with 13 bases lying between them. The CDR3 loop reads CSVGPQVFEQYF. The CDR3 DNA follows: TGCAGCGTTGGCCCCCAAGTCTTCGAGCAGTACTTC.

This clone has only one observation. The chain couples TRBV28 to TRBJ1-1; no definite D call. CDR1 and CDR2 from the germline V gene are MDHEN and SYDVKM. The germline V and J ends were trimmed by 3 bases and 1 base, with 6 bases remaining between them. This CDR3 spans 13 amino acids. The chain's CDR3 is CASSFWGNTEAFF. CDR3 nucleotide sequence: TGTGCCAGCAGTTTTTGGGGGAACACTGAAGCTTTCTTT. The full variable domain, in which reference TRBV28 and TRBJ1-1 provide the parts outside the CDR3, is DVKVTQSSRYLVKRTGEKVFLECVQDMDHENMFWYRQDPGLGLRLIYFSYDVKMKEKGDIPEGYSVSREKKERFSLILESASTNQTSMYLCASSFWGNTEAFFGQGTRLTVV.

The V gene is TRBV30, the J gene TRBJ1-1, with D unclear. Per germline, CDR1 GTSNPN and CDR2 SVGIG (reference sequence). Trimming stripped 3 bases from V and 1 base from J, with 3 bases between. The length of the CDR3 is 11 residues. The CDR3 nucleotides read TGTGCCTGGAGCTGGAACACTGAAGCTTTCTTT. Protein sequence: CAWSWNTEAFF.

CDR3: CASSLLAGPNTGELFF. CDR3 DNA: TGTGCCAGCAGCTTACTAGCGGGCCCGAACACCGGGGAGCTGTTTTTT. This sequence joins TRBV11-3 and TRBJ2-2; the match to TRBD2 covers 8 bases. The CDR3 sequence is 16 residues long. J was trimmed by 0 bases and V by 2 bases; bases with no gene match: 2. Germline lookup yields CDR1 SGHNT and CDR2 YENEEA.

The chain carries TRBV28 and TRBJ2-5, with D possibly matching TRBD2 (5 bases). The J call may be in error: the DNA end matches TRBJ2-7 better. Germline V gene sequence: CDR1 MDHEN, CDR2 SYDVKM. The CDR3 loop spans 14 amino acids. CDR3 bases: TGTGCCAGCAGTTTTCCGGGAAGCTCCTACGAGCAGTACTTC. Translation gives CASSFPGSSYEQYF.

The J gene is TRBJ1-4, the V gene TRBV4-1, with unresolved D. In germline, CDR1 is MGHRA, CDR2 YSYEKL. The length of the CDR3 is 16 residues. V dropped 0 bases and J dropped 5 bases, with 13 bases sitting between them. The CDR3 region is CASSQDGVRVNEKLFF. In DNA, the CDR3 is TGCGCCAGCAGCCAAGATGGGGTCCGTGTCAATGAAAAACTGTTTTTT.

The CDR3 is CASSRIGGTGFGETQYF. CDR3 DNA: TGTGCCAGCTCACGAATAGGGGGGACGGGGTTCGGAGAGACCCAGTACTTC. The chain carries TRBV18 and TRBJ2-5; D possibly uses TRBD1 or TRBD2 (6 bases each). Looked up from germline, CDR1 is KGHSH and CDR2 is LQKENI. This CDR3 is 17 amino acids long. Trimming shortened V by 4 bases and J by 4 bases, and 22 bases separated the two germline ends.

The chain links TRBV18 to TRBJ1-1; D is undetermined. Trimming removed 6 bases at V and 2 bases at J, with 10 bases between. Germline V gives CDR1 KGHSH, CDR2 LQKENI. The CDR3 is 13 residues long. The CDR3 here is CASSPGPNTEAFF. CDR3 sequence (DNA): TGTGCCAGCTCGCCCGGACCTAACACTGAAGCTTTCTTT.

This clone came up a few times. The chain has TRBV7-6 and TRBJ2-2, with TRBD2 matching over 10 bases. Germline CDR1 reads SGHVS; CDR2 reads FNYEAQ. There are 16 residues in the CDR3. V gave up 2 bases and J gave up 7 bases; unmatched junction bases: 7. CDR3 sequence: CASSLRAGGGGGELFF. As DNA, the CDR3 is TGTGCCAGCAGCTTAAGAGCGGGAGGGGGTGGCGGGGAGCTGTTTTTT.

The V call is TRBV29-1, the J call TRBJ1-2, with a tentative D call TRBD1 (5 bases). The germline gives CDR1 SQVTM, CDR2 ANQGSEA. The CDR3 contains 12 residues. This CDR3 reads CTTGEDIYGYTF. CDR3 nucleotides: TGCACAACGGGCGAGGACATCTATGGCTACACCTTC.

This chain links TRBV11-3 with TRBJ1-3; no clear D gene. The length of the CDR3 is 14 residues. Trimming took off 6 bases at V and 2 bases at J, with 11 bases between the two ends. CDR1 and CDR2 from the germline V gene are SGHNT and YENEEA. The CDR3 DNA reads TGTGCCAGCAGAGCATCGGACCCTGGAAACACCATATATTTT. Protein: CASRASDPGNTIYF.

This clone was counted between two and nine times. The genes are TRBV28 and TRBJ2-5; 9 nucleotides match TRBD2. The trim removed 3 bases at V and 5 bases at J, leaving 10 bases unmatched. The CDR3 covers 16 residues. Germline loops: CDR1 MDHEN, CDR2 SYDVKM. This CDR3 is CASSLWSGGSGETQYF. CDR3 in DNA: TGTGCCAGCAGTTTGTGGAGCGGGGGGAGTGGTGAGACCCAGTACTTC.